This TCR beta chain was documented in a study of beta chain features in type 1 diabetes. Study overall: Sorted cell examination encompassed 85 million to 140 million cells across all samples.

The purity of all sorted populations exceeded 95%. Whole-study findings and limits: Shorter TCRB CDR3s, moderately but significantly so, marked every one of the four CD4+ subsets in Type 1 diabetes patients. There were fewer insertions and more deletions at the VDJ junctions of type 1 diabetes patients.

In germline, CDR1 is SQVTM, CDR2 ANQGSEA. J was trimmed by 0 bases and V by 6 bases; bases with no gene match: 14. The CDR3 contains 19 residues. Points on this clone: Its target is not known.

Expressed TCRB transcripts were sequenced because the isolated RNA had all been reverse transcribed beforehand. Clones were sequenced by immunoSEQ multiplex PCR, and TCRdb holds only the in-frame ones, with some missing. The data hold 500,000 to 700,000 clones, with about 16% observed a single time. This sequence originates from a man younger than 30 in good health. The J gene is TRBJ2-6, the V gene TRBV29-1; 10 bases line up with TRBD1. The material sequenced was naive CD4+ T cells from blood. CDR3 sequence: CSVSNWDRGTLSGANVLTF. The CDR3 bases are TGCAGCGTCTCCAACTGGGACAGGGGAACCCTCTCTGGGGCCAACGTCCTGACTTTC.